Shown below are 14 T cell receptor beta chains from a single sample sequenced in a study of PD-1 blockade in classical Hodgkin lymphoma. Documented time point: cycle 4 day 1 (C4D1), after around six weeks of nivolumab. Patients all relapsed after autologous stem cell transplantation, and there was variation in brentuximab vedotin exposure. Using immunoSEQ multiplex PCR, the repertoire was profiled, and TCRdb retains in-frame clones only, with some absent. The repertoire holds about 94,000 clones, with about 92% as singletons. The sample here was peripheral blood mononuclear cells (PBMCs), taken before the fourth cycle of nivolumab. Receptors were obtained from a human donor with classical Hodgkin lymphoma.

The chain couples TRBV27 to TRBJ1-5; D is unresolved. CDR3 size: 14 residues. Germline assignment: CDR1 MNHEY and CDR2 SMNVEV (reference sequence). V lost 3 bases and J lost 0, with 6 bases in between. The CDR3 nucleotides are TGTGCCAGCAGTTTGACAAGTAGCAATCAGCCCCAGCATTTT. Its protein is CASSLTSSNQPQHF.

V and J are TRBV6-1 and TRBJ1-2, with a possible D match to TRBD1 (6 bases). The CDR3 contains 13 residues. V was shortened by 3 bases and J by 4 bases, with 9 bases between the two germline ends. CDR1 and CDR2 from the germline V gene are MNHNS and SASEGT. CDR3: CASSDRGGYGYTF. CDR3 coding DNA: TGTGCCAGCAGTGATAGGGGGGGCTATGGCTACACCTTC.

This clone occurred once. The chain combines TRBV5-5 with TRBJ2-2, with D perhaps TRBD2 (5 bases). Per germline, CDR1 SGHKS and CDR2 YYEKEE (reference sequence). The germline V and J ends were trimmed by 1 base and 0 bases, with 7 bases remaining between them. The CDR3 runs to 15 residues. DNA for the CDR3: TGTGCCAGCAGCTTGCGGGGTACGAACACCGGGGAGCTGTTTTTT. It translates to CASSLRGTNTGELFF.

The rearrangement joins TRBV7-8 to TRBJ2-1, with D perhaps TRBD2 (5 bases). The CDR3 length is 18 residues. In germline, CDR1 is SGHVS, CDR2 FQNEAQ. Trimming removed 2 bases at V and 0 bases at J, with 17 bases between. The CDR3 DNA sequence: TGTGCCAGCAGCTTACCGATACTAGACATTTACTCCTACAATGAGCAGTTCTTC. Its protein is CASSLPILDIYSYNEQFF.

V gene TRBV28 combines with J gene TRBJ1-2; maybe TRBD1 (5 bases). This CDR3 is 14 amino acids long. V lost 6 bases and J lost 7, with 18 bases in between. Germline values: CDR1 MDHEN, CDR2 SYDVKM. CDR3 loop: CASRPGPSLAGYTF. DNA for the CDR3: TGTGCCAGCAGACCGGGACCGTCGCTCGCTGGCTACACCTTC.

The V call is TRBV7-8, the J call TRBJ2-2; 15 nucleotides line up with TRBD2. CDR3 length: 16 amino acids. The germline CDR1 and CDR2 sequences are SGHVS and FQNEAQ. Trimming cost V 5 bases and J 5 bases; bases outside gene matches: 3. The CDR3 region has the DNA TGTGCCAGCAGCATCGGGACTAGCGGGAGGACCGGGGAGCTGTTTTTT. This translates into CASSIGTSGRTGELFF.

The J gene is TRBJ1-2, the V gene TRBV6-1; the D is unclear. The length of the CDR3 is 13 residues. CDR1 is MNHNS and CDR2 is SASEGT in the germline V gene. The V and J ends lost 3 bases and 4 bases respectively, with 9 bases between them. This CDR3 is CASSDSSTYGYTF. The DNA for the CDR3 is TGTGCCAGCAGTGATTCTTCTACCTATGGCTACACCTTC.

The rearrangement uses TRBV19 and TRBJ1-1; weak D call: TRBD1 (6 bases). Germline lookup yields CDR1 LNHDA and CDR2 SQIVND (reference sequence). The CDR3 sequence is 13 residues long. V was cut by 3 bases and J by 3 bases, with 8 bases left in between. The CDR3 nucleotides read TGTGCCAGTAGTATGAACAGGGACACTGAAGCTTTCTTT. Translated, it gives CASSMNRDTEAFF. Full variable domain (missing parts from reference TRBV19 and TRBJ1-1): DGGITQSPKYLFRKEGQNVTLSCEQNLNHDAMYWYRQDPGQGLRLIYYSQIVNDFQKGDIAEGYSVSREKKESFPLTVTSAQKNPTAFYLCASSMNRDTEAFFGQGTRLTVV.

The V gene is TRBV29-1, the J gene TRBJ2-1; 9 bases agree with TRBD2. The CDR3 is made up of 15 amino acids. The V gene end was trimmed by 3 bases and the J gene end by 7 bases; junction bases not matched to a gene: 10. Germline assignment: CDR1 SQVTM and CDR2 ANQGSEA. In DNA, the CDR3 is TGCAGCGTTGAGGGCTATAGCGGGAGAGTGAATGAGCAGTTCTTC. Protein product: CSVEGYSGRVNEQFF.

The chain joins TRBV10-2 to TRBJ2-7; D is tentatively TRBD1 or TRBD2 (6 bases each). V gave up 8 bases and J gave up 4 bases, with 21 bases separating them. Germline-derived CDR1 and CDR2 are WSHSY and SAAADI. The CDR3 sequence is 15 residues long. The CDR3 region has the DNA TGCGCCAGCGGCTCCAGCAGGGGACTTTTATACGAGCAGTACTTC. This translates into CASGSSRGLLYEQYF.

This chain connects TRBV5-1 to TRBJ2-3; 8 bases align to TRBD1. This CDR3 spans 14 amino acids. CDR1 and CDR2 from the germline V gene are SGHRS and YFSETQ. The J segment lost 4 bases and the V segment lost 7 bases, leaving 8 bases of the junction unmatched. The CDR3, as DNA: TGCGCCAGCCGCGACAGGGGTGGTGCAGATACGCAGTATTTT. Translation gives CASRDRGGADTQYF.

The chain joins TRBV6-5 to TRBJ2-1; tentative D call: TRBD2 (6 bases). V lost 2 bases to trimming and J lost 12 bases, with 23 bases between them. Germline V gene lookup returns CDR1 MNHEY and CDR2 SVGAGI. This CDR3 region has 16 residues. CDR3 nucleotide sequence: TGTGCCAGCAGTTACACTCAGACAGCCTCGGTTAGCGGGCAGTTCTTC. It yields the protein CASSYTQTASVSGQFF.

A few counts support this clone. The chain is built from TRBV19 and TRBJ1-1; 7 bases are shared with TRBD1. The CDR3 is made up of 14 amino acids. The V gene's germline CDR1 is LNHDA and CDR2 SQIVND (reference sequence). Trimming at V came to 6 bases and at J to 1 base, leaving 5 bases not matched to a gene. The CDR3 reads CASRDRDGNTEAFF. The DNA of the CDR3 is TGTGCCAGTAGAGACAGGGATGGGAACACTGAAGCTTTCTTT.

The chain joins TRBV20-1 to TRBJ2-5; D remains ambiguous. This CDR3 contains 11 residues. V was clipped by 4 bases and J by 2 bases, with 5 bases between them. Germline V lookup: CDR1 DFQATT, CDR2 SNEGSKA (reference sequence). DNA of the CDR3: TGCAGTGCTAACCGACAAGAGACCCAGTACTTC. This gives the protein CSANRQETQYF.